The following is a TCR beta chain sequence with its context. CDR1 and CDR2 (germline): LNHDA, SQIVND (reference sequence). Trimming took off 4 bases at V and 7 bases at J, with 8 bases between the two ends. The CDR3 extends over 12 amino acids. These data belong to a study of cytomegalovirus exposure and HLA in healthy donors. PCR primers comprised 60 Vbeta and 13 Jbeta primers. The table came from immunoSEQ multiplex PCR; TCRdb's copy has only in-frame clones and leaves some out. The sample shows around 160,000 clones, around 83% of them seen only once. Donors sampled were nominally healthy, though unrecorded immune exposures were likely.

Sequenced: PBMCs. The receptor comes from a man between 50 and 59 years old in good health and CMV-seropositive. V usage is TRBV19 and J usage is TRBJ1-5; possibly TRBD1 for D (5 bases). CDR3 bases: TGTGCCAGTAGTACTTGGGGCCAGCCCCAGCATTTT. Its translation: CASSTWGQPQHF.